This T cell receptor (beta chain) was retrieved from a study of OX40 agonist ivuxolimab in advanced cancers. Study background: Ivuxolimab, which is an agonistic anti-OX40 (CD134) antibody, was administered to the patients. Ivuxolimab, which patients received intravenously every 2 weeks, was dosed at 0.01 to 10 mg/kg. Study findings and constraints: Clonal expansion by week 6 occurred in CD4+ and CD8+ blood T cells (at 0.1 to 3.0 mg/kg). With doses of 0.1-3.0 mg/kg, partial responders showed among the lowest clonal expansion.

Some clones are missing from TCRdb's copy, which holds only in-frame ones; the method was immunoSEQ multiplex PCR. The repertoire holds 150,000 to 170,000 clones, with 85% to 95% as singletons. Trimming shortened V by 4 bases and J by 6 bases, and 17 bases separated the two germline ends. Germline CDR1 and CDR2: SGHTS and YDEGEE. The CDR3 totals 14 residues. Concerning this clone: What it recognizes is unknown.

The rearrangement links TRBV5-8 to TRBJ2-7; tentatively, D is TRBD1 (9 bases). This receptor was taken from an adult with an advanced solid tumor such as melanoma, head and neck, liver or kidney cancer. The starting material was CD4+ or CD8+ T cells sorted from blood, obtained in a trial of the OX40 agonist ivuxolimab. In DNA, the CDR3 is TGTGCCAGCAGCCCGGGGGGGACAGGGTTCGAGCAGTACTTC. This translates into CASSPGGTGFEQYF. The variable domain in full, completed from reference TRBV5-8 and TRBJ2-7, reads EAGVTQSPTHLIKTRGQQATLRCSPISGHTSVYWYQQALGLGLQFLLWYDEGEERNRGNFPPRFSGRQFPNYSSELNVNALELEDSALYLCASSPGGTGFEQYFGPGTRLTVT.